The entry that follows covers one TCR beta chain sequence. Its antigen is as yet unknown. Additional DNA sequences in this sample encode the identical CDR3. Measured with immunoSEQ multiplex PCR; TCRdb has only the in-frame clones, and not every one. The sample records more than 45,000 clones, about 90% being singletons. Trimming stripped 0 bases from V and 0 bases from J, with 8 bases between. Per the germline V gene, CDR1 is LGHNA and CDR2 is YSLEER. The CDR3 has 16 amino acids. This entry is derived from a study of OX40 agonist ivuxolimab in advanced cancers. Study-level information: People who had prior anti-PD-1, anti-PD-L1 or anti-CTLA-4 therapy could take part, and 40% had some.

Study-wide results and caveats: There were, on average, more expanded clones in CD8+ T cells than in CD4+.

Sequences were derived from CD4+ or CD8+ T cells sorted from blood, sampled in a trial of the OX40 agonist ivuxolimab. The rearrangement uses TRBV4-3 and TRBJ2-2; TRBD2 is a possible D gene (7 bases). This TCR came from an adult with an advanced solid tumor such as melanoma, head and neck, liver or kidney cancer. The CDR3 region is CASSQEGGANTGELFF. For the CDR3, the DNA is TGCGCCAGCAGCCAAGAAGGGGGGGCGAACACCGGGGAGCTGTTTTTT.